Listed below are T cell receptor beta chains from one sample, sequenced in a study of Graves' ophthalmopathy and Graves' hyperthyroidism. TCRdb called the multiplex PCR reads again in MiXCR, with one record for every CDR3 protein. In the table there are 500,000 to 700,000 distinct CDR3 sequences, under 45% of which are singletons. The specimen sequenced was peripheral blood or thyroid tissue (not recorded which). The receptors stem from an adult man with Graves' hyperthyroidism. The CDR3 runs from the conserved cysteine through the conserved F or W. The order of the fields is D gene, V gene, J gene, clone size, CDR3 protein, CDR3 DNA. The D gene is left open where the match is weak. The size field is filled for only some rows; it gives once, few, many or a size class.

>NA|TRBV5-4|TRBJ1-1|many
CASTFGGMNTEAFF
TGTGCCAGCACCTTCGGAGGCATGAACACTGAAGCTTTCTTT
>TRBD2|TRBV24-1|TRBJ2-3|few
CATGREVSTDTQYF
TGTGCCACCGGACGGGAGGTCAGCACAGATACGCAGTATTTT
>TRBD1|TRBV4-2|TRBJ2-7|many
CASSQDDRAYEQYF
TGTGCCAGCAGCCAGGACGACAGGGCCTACGAGCAGTACTTC
>TRBD1|TRBV24-1|TRBJ2-2|NA
CATSDPGGGWTGELFF
TGTGCCACCAGTGATCCAGGGGGCGGATGGACCGGGGAGCTGTTTTTT
>NA|TRBV20-1|TRBJ2-7|many
CSASGGAGYEQYF
TGCAGTGCTAGTGGGGGCGCCGGGTACGAGCAGTACTTC
>TRBD2|TRBV27|TRBJ2-7|few
CASSVHSGAVDEQYF
TGTGCCAGCAGTGTTCATAGCGGGGCGGTGGACGAGCAGTACTTC
>NA|TRBV2|TRBJ2-7|many
CASSVNHRDEQYF
TGTGCCAGCAGTGTGAACCACAGGGACGAGCAGTACTTC
>TRBD1|TRBV24-1|TRBJ2-5|many
CATSGRTGDQETQYF
TGTGCCACCAGTGGCCGGACAGGGGATCAAGAGACCCAGTACTTC
>TRBD1|TRBV15|TRBJ1-5|NA
CASTLLGQNQPQHF
TGTGCCAGCACCCTCCTGGGACAGAATCAGCCCCAGCATTTT
>NA|TRBV12-5|TRBJ2-1|NA
CASAPGHEQFF
TGTGCTAGTGCCCCGGGCCATGAGCAGTTCTTC
>NA|TRBV9|TRBJ1-6|NA
CASSPWKGTTYNSPLHF
TGTGCCAGCAGCCCCTGGAAGGGGACCACCTATAATTCACCCCTCCACTTT
>NA|TRBV24-1|TRBJ2-7|NA
CASSPPNRYEQYF
TGTGCCAGCTCACCACCGAACCGATACGAGCAGTACTTC
>NA|TRBV7-9|TRBJ1-2|NA
CASWSPTEYYGYTF
TGTGCCAGCTGGTCGCCGACAGAATACTATGGCTACACCTTC
>NA|TRBV20-1|TRBJ2-7|many
CSATTDSTYEQYF
TGCAGTGCTACCACGGACAGTACCTACGAGCAGTACTTC
>TRBD2|TRBV20-1|TRBJ2-7|many
CSARDPSGGPYEQYF
TGCAGTGCTAGAGACCCTAGCGGGGGGCCCTACGAGCAGTACTTC
>TRBD1|TRBV19|TRBJ2-1|NA
CASSGQGNEQFF
TGTGCCAGTAGCGGACAGGGGAATGAGCAGTTCTTC
>NA|TRBV7-8|TRBJ2-7|NA
CASSLERWGPEQYF
TGTGCCAGCAGCCTAGAGCGGTGGGGCCCCGAGCAGTACTTC
>TRBD2|TRBV7-6|TRBJ2-7|many
CASSLASGGLYEQYF
TGTGCCAGCAGCTTAGCTAGCGGGGGTTTATACGAGCAGTACTTC
>TRBD1|TRBV6-1|TRBJ1-1|few
CASSAWTGGETEAFF
TGTGCCAGCAGTGCCTGGACAGGGGGGGAAACTGAAGCTTTCTTT
>NA|TRBV7-9|TRBJ2-3|NA
CASSAAVPGTDTQYF
TGTGCCAGCAGCGCGGCCGTGCCAGGCACAGATACGCAGTATTTT
>TRBD2|TRBV20-1|TRBJ2-5|many
CSASMVASGGVGGGETQYF
TGCAGTGCTAGCATGGTTGCTAGCGGGGGGGTGGGGGGTGGAGAGACCCAGTACTTC
>NA|TRBV19|TRBJ1-4|NA
CTSSIGATNEKLFF
TGTACCAGTAGTATCGGGGCAACTAATGAAAAACTGTTTTTT
>NA|TRBV4-1|TRBJ2-7|many
CASSQEDGVISYEQYF
TGCGCCAGCAGCCAAGAGGACGGTGTGATCTCCTACGAGCAGTACTTC
>NA|TRBV9|TRBJ1-4|NA
CASSTHEDEKLFF
TGTGCCAGCAGCACCCATGAAGACGAAAAACTGTTTTTT
>NA|TRBV7-8|TRBJ2-5|NA
CASSPIRAWSQETQYF
TGTGCCAGCAGCCCAATCAGGGCCTGGAGTCAAGAGACCCAGTACTTC
>TRBD1|TRBV24-1|TRBJ1-2|NA
CATSDFDRGYTF
TGTGCCACCAGTGATTTTGACAGGGGGTACACCTTC
>NA|TRBV12-3/TRBV12-4|TRBJ1-2|many
CASSLGGASGGYTF
TGTGCCAGCAGTTTGGGGGGGGCTTCGGGAGGCTACACCTTC
>NA|TRBV11-2|TRBJ1-2|NA
CASSLGFSRAGNTF
TGTGCCAGCAGCTTAGGTTTCAGCCGAGCTGGAAACACCTTC
>TRBD1|TRBV19|TRBJ1-2|NA
CASSIVTGTGNGYTF
TGTGCCAGTAGTATAGTTACAGGGACAGGGAACGGCTACACCTTC
>NA|TRBV12-3/TRBV12-4|TRBJ2-3|NA
CASSAQAAQYF
TGTGCCAGCAGTGCTCAAGCGGCGCAGTATTTT
>TRBD1|TRBV7-9|TRBJ1-1|many
CASSLALGQGNTEAFF
TGTGCCAGCAGCTTAGCTCTCGGACAGGGGAACACTGAAGCTTTCTTT
>TRBD2|TRBV29-1|TRBJ2-2|NA
CSVRLAVKNTGELFF
TGCAGCGTTAGACTAGCGGTGAAGAACACCGGGGAGCTGTTTTTT
>TRBD1|TRBV12-3/TRBV12-4|TRBJ1-4|NA
CASRHTGTEREKLFF
TGTGCCAGCAGACACACCGGGACAGAGCGAGAAAAACTGTTTTTT
>NA|TRBV7-2|TRBJ1-2|NA
CASSPQWGNYGYTF
TGTGCCAGCAGCCCTCAGTGGGGCAACTATGGCTACACCTTC
>NA|TRBV19|TRBJ1-5|few
CASSRSLSNQPQHF
TGTGCCAGTAGTAGGAGTCTTAGCAATCAGCCCCAGCATTTT
>NA|TRBV24-1|TRBJ1-5|many
CATSEEISNQPQHF
TGTGCCACCAGTGAGGAGATTAGCAATCAGCCCCAGCATTTT
>TRBD2|TRBV7-2|TRBJ2-1|NA
CASSLEASGIHEQFF
TGTGCCAGCAGCCTAGAGGCTAGCGGGATACATGAGCAGTTCTTC
>TRBD2|TRBV11-3|TRBJ2-1|NA
CASSFPGGAGGDHNEQFF
TGTGCCAGCAGCTTCCCAGGGGGAGCGGGAGGGGATCACAATGAGCAGTTCTTC
>NA|TRBV11-2|TRBJ1-3|NA
CASSLDSRQLSGNTIYF
TGTGCCAGCAGCTTAGACTCGAGACAGCTCTCTGGAAACACCATATATTTT
>NA|TRBV28|TRBJ1-1|NA
CASSFWAMNTEAFF
TGTGCCAGCAGTTTTTGGGCGATGAACACTGAAGCTTTCTTT
>TRBD1|TRBV20-1|TRBJ1-2|many
CSATKEGAPYGYTF
TGCAGTGCGACTAAGGAGGGGGCGCCCTATGGCTACACCTTC
>TRBD1|TRBV10-1|TRBJ1-6|NA
CASSGLWDRGNSPLHF
TGTGCCAGCAGTGGGTTGTGGGACAGAGGAAATTCACCCCTCCACTTT
>NA|TRBV29-1|TRBJ2-3|NA
CSVEAGGTDTQYF
TGCAGCGTTGAGGCCGGGGGCACAGATACGCAGTATTTT
>NA|TRBV19|TRBJ1-1|many
CASSIWAKGYRTEAFF
TGTGCCAGTAGTATATGGGCCAAGGGGTATAGGACTGAAGCTTTCTTT
>TRBD2|TRBV19|TRBJ2-7|many
CASSRASGSYEQYF
TGTGCCAGTAGTAGGGCTAGCGGAAGCTACGAGCAGTACTTC
>TRBD1|TRBV25-1|TRBJ2-7|NA
CASSEGAGGNYEQYF
TGTGCCAGCTCCGAGGGGGCAGGGGGCAACTACGAGCAGTACTTC
>NA|TRBV20-1|TRBJ2-7|many
CSALTETLAYEQYF
TGCAGTGCTTTGACAGAAACCTTGGCCTACGAGCAGTACTTC
>TRBD1|TRBV2|TRBJ2-5|NA
CASSPRTGRVETQYF
TGTGCCAGCAGCCCCCGGACAGGGCGGGTGGAGACCCAGTACTTC
>NA|TRBV19|TRBJ2-7|many
CASSINRASYEQYF
TGTGCCAGTAGTATCAACAGAGCCTCCTACGAGCAGTACTTC
>NA|TRBV7-9|TRBJ2-2|NA
CASSLMRGSYTGELFF
TGTGCCAGCAGCTTGATGCGAGGGAGCTATACCGGGGAGCTGTTTTTT
>NA|TRBV5-1|TRBJ2-5|few
CASSPWERGTQYF
TGCGCCAGCAGCCCCTGGGAGAGAGGGACCCAGTACTTC
>TRBD1|TRBV6-5|TRBJ2-7|NA
CATGQRSYEQYF
TGTGCCACGGGACAGCGCTCCTACGAGCAGTACTTC
>TRBD2|TRBV7-2|TRBJ2-7|many
CASSSSLSGGSLYEQYF
TGTGCCAGCAGCTCGTCCCTTAGCGGGGGCTCTCTCTACGAGCAGTACTTC
>TRBD2|TRBV29-1|TRBJ2-7|many
CSVLGVGLANYEQYF
TGCAGCGTTCTTGGGGTTGGACTAGCGAACTACGAGCAGTACTTC